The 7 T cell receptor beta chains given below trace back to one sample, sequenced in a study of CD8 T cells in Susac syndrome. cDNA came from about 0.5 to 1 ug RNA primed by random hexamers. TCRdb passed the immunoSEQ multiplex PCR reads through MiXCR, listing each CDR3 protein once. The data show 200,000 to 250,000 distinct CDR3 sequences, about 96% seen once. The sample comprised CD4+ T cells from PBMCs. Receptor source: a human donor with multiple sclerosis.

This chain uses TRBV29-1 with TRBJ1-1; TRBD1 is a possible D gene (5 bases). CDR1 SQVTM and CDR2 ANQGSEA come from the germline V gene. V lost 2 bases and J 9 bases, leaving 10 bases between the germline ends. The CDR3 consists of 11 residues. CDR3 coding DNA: TGCAGCGTTGAAACAGGCCAGAAAGCTTTCTTT. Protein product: CSVETGQKAFF.

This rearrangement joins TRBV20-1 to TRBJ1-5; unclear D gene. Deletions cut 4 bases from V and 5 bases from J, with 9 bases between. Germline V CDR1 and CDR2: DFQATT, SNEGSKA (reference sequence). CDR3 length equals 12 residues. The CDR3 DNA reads TGCAGTGCTAACGTTGGGGATCAGCCCCAGCATTTT. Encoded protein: CSANVGDQPQHF.

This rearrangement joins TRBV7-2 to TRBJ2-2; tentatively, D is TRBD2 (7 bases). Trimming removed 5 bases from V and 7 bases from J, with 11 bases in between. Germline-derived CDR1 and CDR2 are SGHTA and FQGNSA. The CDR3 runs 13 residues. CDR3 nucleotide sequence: TGTGCCAGCAGCGCGGGGGCGGTCGGGGAGCTGTTTTTT. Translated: CASSAGAVGELFF.

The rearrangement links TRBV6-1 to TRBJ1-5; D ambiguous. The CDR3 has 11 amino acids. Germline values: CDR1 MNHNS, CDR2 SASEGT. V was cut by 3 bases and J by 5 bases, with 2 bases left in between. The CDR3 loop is CASSEHQPQHF. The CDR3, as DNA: TGTGCCAGCAGTGAGCATCAGCCCCAGCATTTT.

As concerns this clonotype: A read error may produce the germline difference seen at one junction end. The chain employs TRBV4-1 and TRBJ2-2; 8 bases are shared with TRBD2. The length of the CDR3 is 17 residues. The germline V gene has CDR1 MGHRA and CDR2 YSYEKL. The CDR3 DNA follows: TGCGCCAGCAGCCAAGGGAGTTCGGGGGGGAACGCCGGGGAGCTGTTTTTT. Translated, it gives CASSQGSSGGNAGELFF.

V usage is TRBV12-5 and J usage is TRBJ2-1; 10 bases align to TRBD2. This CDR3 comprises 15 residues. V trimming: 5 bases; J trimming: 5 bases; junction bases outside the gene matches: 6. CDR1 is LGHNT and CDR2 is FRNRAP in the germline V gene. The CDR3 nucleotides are TGTGCTAGTGGTCGGAGGACTAGCGGCCACAATGAGCAGTTCTTC. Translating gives CASGRRTSGHNEQFF. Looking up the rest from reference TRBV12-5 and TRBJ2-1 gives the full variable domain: DARVTQTPRHKVTEMGQEVTMRCQPILGHNTVFWYRQTMMQGLELLAYFRNRAPLDDSGMPKDRFSAEMPDATLATLKIQPSEPRDSAVYFCASGRRTSGHNEQFFGPGTRLTVL.

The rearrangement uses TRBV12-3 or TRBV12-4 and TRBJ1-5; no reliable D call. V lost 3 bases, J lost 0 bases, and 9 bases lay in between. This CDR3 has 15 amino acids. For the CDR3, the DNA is TGTGCCAGCAGTTTCGGCCAGCATAGCAATCAGCCCCAGCATTTT. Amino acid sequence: CASSFGQHSNQPQHF.